This T cell receptor beta chain stems from a study of CD8 T cells in ankylosing spondylitis. This clonotype was recorded at least ten times. Its antigen remains unidentified. V gave up 5 bases and J gave up 1 base; unmatched junction bases: 8. Germline V gene data show CDR1 as MDHEN and CDR2 as SYDVKM. The CDR3 totals 16 residues. The study's findings and limits: Disease-associated clones were reportedly significantly overrepresented in matched ankylosing spondylitis synovial fluid. There was a TCR beta motif, made of eight highly homologous variants, that appeared characteristic of ankylosing spondylitis blood.

5'-RACE, quantitative and with molecular barcodes, yielded the TCR beta libraries. MiXCR, run by TCRdb on the 5' RACE reads, gives a single entry per CDR3 protein. Found here are approximately 250,000 distinct CDR3 sequences, roughly a quarter of them singletons; the top ten hold 0.5% to 0.65%. The sequencing sample was made of blood, either unsorted or a sorted T cell fraction (not recorded which). The TCR originated in a male donor with ankylosing spondylitis or in good health (not recorded which). The chain is built from TRBV28 and TRBJ2-5, with TRBD1 matching over 9 bases. CDR3 bases: TGTGCCAGCAGTGTGAGACAGGGGGAGTCCCAAGAGACCCAGTACTTC. Protein: CASSVRQGESQETQYF.